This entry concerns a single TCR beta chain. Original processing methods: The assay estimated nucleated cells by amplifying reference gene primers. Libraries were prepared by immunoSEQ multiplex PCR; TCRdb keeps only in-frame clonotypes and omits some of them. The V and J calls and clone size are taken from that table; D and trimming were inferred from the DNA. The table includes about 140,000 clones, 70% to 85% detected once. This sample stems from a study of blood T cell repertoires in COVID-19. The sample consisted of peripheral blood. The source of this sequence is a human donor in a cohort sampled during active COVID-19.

As DNA, the CDR3 is TGTGCCACCAGTAACAACCTACGGGGGGTTCAAGAGACCCAGTACTTC. Encoded protein: CATSNNLRGVQETQYF. The genes are TRBV24-1 and TRBJ2-5, with TRBD2 matching over 7 bases. Trimming took 6 bases from V and 2 from J; bases not matched to a gene: 11. Germline assignment: CDR1 KGHDR and CDR2 SFDVKD. This CDR3 is 16 amino acids long.